This note documents a single T cell receptor (beta chain) sequence. Participant age was about 18 to 89 years, and participants resided in fewer than 30 US areas. Categorization into cohorts depended on clinical history that participants reported. These data belong to a study of blood T cell repertoires in COVID-19. The junction had 4 bases not matched to a gene; V was cut back by 6 bases and J by 5 bases. The CDR3 loop spans 14 amino acids. Germline CDR1 and CDR2: MDHEN and SYDVKM. This table comes from immunoSEQ multiplex PCR, and its TCRdb copy is limited to in-frame clones, with some not included. Of 250,000 to 350,000 clones detected, about nine tenths appear once; the ten largest clones hold just under 9%.

The clonotype was recovered from a woman in her late teens or twenties who had recovered from COVID-19. The material sequenced was PBMCs or T cells enriched from blood (not recorded which). The genes are TRBV28 and TRBJ1-4; 9 bases agree with TRBD1. The CDR3 bases are TGTGCCAGCAGAATGACAGGGGGGAATGAAAAACTGTTTTTT. It is translated as CASRMTGGNEKLFF.